This T cell receptor beta chain was recorded in a study of graft-versus-host responses after intestinal transplantation. This clone was picked up one time. At one boundary the junction diverges from the germline segment, which might be a read error. Clones were sequenced by immunoSEQ multiplex PCR, and TCRdb holds only the in-frame ones, with some missing. The table has 15,000 to 20,000 clones, 88% seen once; the top ten hold roughly 5.6%. This TCR derives from a human patient who received an intestinal transplant, so some T cells may come from the graft donor. The sample in question was PBMCs, obtained approximately 16 weeks after intestinal transplant.

DNA of the CDR3: TGTGCCAGCAGTTTAGTGGGCGGAAGCAATCAGCTCCAGCATTTT. Protein: CASSLVGGSNQLQHF. This chain joins TRBV28 and TRBJ1-5, with no clear D. This CDR3 spans 15 amino acids. From germline, CDR1 is MDHEN and CDR2 SYDVKM.